One TCR beta chain is described in this entry. Its antigen is as yet unknown. These data belong to a study of T-cell memory formation after mild COVID-19. About the research overall: Across donors, TCR clusters were largely donor specific.

TCRdb ran MiXCR on the 5' RACE reads and lists one entry per CDR3 protein. The table has about 410,000 distinct CDR3 sequences, around a quarter seen once. Study results and caveats: Largely, contracting CD4+ clones fell within CM and EM, and contracting CD8+ clones within EMRA.

The germline V gene has CDR1 MGHRA and CDR2 YSYEKL. The V end was cut by 6 bases, the J end by 0 bases, with 13 bases between. This CDR3 spans 15 amino acids. This TCR came from an adult woman who had mild COVID-19 (a few samples of this study predate the infection). Cell type and time point are not known. This sequence joins TRBV4-1 and TRBJ2-3; TRBD2 is a possible D gene (6 bases). The specimen was PBMCs or a T cell subset sorted from them (not recorded which). The CDR3 nucleotides read TGCGCCAGCAGTCTGGAGGGTCTAAGCACAGATACGCAGTATTTT. As protein: CASSLEGLSTDTQYF.